This is a list of T cell receptor beta chains from one sample in a study of shared clonotypes between healthy human individuals. The assay was immunoSEQ multiplex PCR, and TCRdb's table has in-frame clones only and misses some. Of some 1,600,000 clones listed, 95% to 99% were seen once; the top ten hold around 0.47%. The sample was naive CD4+ T cells sorted from blood. These receptors originate from a man younger than 45 in good health. Both conserved end residues are part of each CDR3. The D gene is left open where the match is weak. The size field is filled for only some rows; it gives once, few, many or a size class.

D gene	V gene	clone size	J gene	CDR3 protein	CDR3 DNA
TRBD2	TRBV7-9	-	TRBJ2-7	CASSQHSGLAAEQYF	TGTGCCAGCAGCCAACATTCCGGACTAGCTGCCGAGCAGTACTTC
-	TRBV9	-	TRBJ2-1	CASSVGAVAASDEQFF	TGTGCCAGCAGCGTAGGAGCGGTAGCGGCTAGCGATGAGCAGTTCTTC
TRBD1	TRBV28	-	TRBJ1-2	CASSYGTGDGYTF	TGTGCCAGCAGTTATGGGACAGGGGATGGCTACACCTTC
-	TRBV5-1	-	TRBJ1-5	CASSLWADLQPQHF	TGCGCCAGCAGCTTGTGGGCTGACCTTCAGCCCCAGCATTTT
-	TRBV10-1	-	TRBJ2-1	CASSENYNEQFF	TGCGCCAGCAGTGAGAACTACAATGAGCAGTTCTTC
-	TRBV7-3	-	TRBJ2-3	CASSLSGSTDTQYF	TGTGCCAGCAGCTTATCAGGGTCCACAGATACGCAGTATTTT
-	TRBV2	-	TRBJ2-3	CASSEIWVLDTQYF	TGTGCCAGCAGCGAAATATGGGTTCTAGATACGCAGTATTTT
-	TRBV29-1	once	TRBJ2-3	CSVEPHVAGMGTDTQYF	TGCAGCGTTGAGCCTCATGTTGCGGGAATGGGGACAGATACGCAGTATTTT
-	TRBV28	-	TRBJ1-5	CASSSRLQHF	TGTGCCAGCAGTTCCAGACTCCAGCATTTT
-	TRBV25-1	-	TRBJ2-1	CASSVGPGNEQFF	TGTGCCAGCAGTGTGGGGCCGGGCAATGAGCAGTTCTTC
TRBD2	TRBV19	-	TRBJ2-7	CASSGLAGDEQYF	TGTGCCAGTAGTGGACTAGCGGGAGACGAGCAGTACTTC
-	TRBV7-9	-	TRBJ2-2	CASSLEGSNTGELFF	TGTGCCAGCAGCTTAGAGGGTTCGAACACCGGGGAGCTGTTTTTT
-	TRBV6-6	-	TRBJ2-1	CASSSSQEYNEQFF	TGTGCCAGCAGTTCCAGCCAGGAATACAATGAGCAGTTCTTC
-	TRBV4-3	-	TRBJ2-7	CASSQGITYEQYF	TGCGCCAGCAGCCAGGGCATCACCTACGAGCAGTACTTC
-	TRBV7-2	-	TRBJ2-1	CASSLVTTGPYNEQFF	TGTGCCAGCAGCTTAGTTACAACTGGTCCCTACAATGAGCAGTTCTTC
-	TRBV2	-	TRBJ2-1	CASADNEQFF	TGTGCCAGCGCCGACAATGAGCAGTTCTTC
-	TRBV6-1	-	TRBJ2-1	CASSLIGLLYNEQFF	TGTGCCAGCAGTCTAATAGGGCTACTCTACAATGAGCAGTTCTTC
TRBD1	TRBV5-1	-	TRBJ2-7	CASSPGTEDYEQYF	TGCGCCAGCAGCCCCGGGACAGAAGACTACGAGCAGTACTTC
TRBD1	TRBV28	-	TRBJ2-7	CASRSTGQGAHEQYF	TGTGCCAGCAGATCCACGGGACAGGGTGCCCACGAGCAGTACTTC
TRBD1	TRBV19	-	TRBJ2-5	CASSTSGTGKTQYF	TGTGCCAGTAGCACATCCGGGACAGGTAAAACCCAGTACTTC
TRBD1	TRBV30	once	TRBJ2-5	CAWTTGGETQYF	TGTGCCTGGACCACAGGGGGAGAGACCCAGTACTTC
-	TRBV30	-	TRBJ2-7	CAWSVDGGHAYEQYF	TGTGCCTGGAGTGTAGATGGGGGCCATGCCTACGAGCAGTACTTC
-	TRBV2	-	TRBJ2-3	CASSSLGTDTQYF	TGTGCCAGCAGTTCCCTAGGCACAGATACGCAGTATTTT
-	TRBV10-3	-	TRBJ1-2	CATRETETFYGYTF	TGTGCCACAAGGGAAACAGAGACCTTCTATGGCTACACCTTC
TRBD2	TRBV6-5	-	TRBJ2-1	CASSYSGLARNEQFF	TGTGCCAGCAGTTACTCGGGACTAGCAAGGAATGAGCAGTTCTTC
-	TRBV5-6	-	TRBJ1-5	CASSVNRANQPQHF	TGTGCCAGCAGCGTAAACAGGGCCAATCAGCCCCAGCATTTT
TRBD1	TRBV5-1	-	TRBJ1-2	CASSFAGTEYGYTF	TGCGCCAGCAGCTTTGCCGGGACAGAGTATGGCTACACCTTC
-	TRBV27	-	TRBJ2-1	CASSPRLLSYNEQFF	TGTGCCAGCAGTCCACGACTCCTCTCCTACAATGAGCAGTTCTTC
TRBD2	TRBV5-1	-	TRBJ2-7	CASSLTSGPYEQYF	TGCGCCAGCAGCTTGACTAGCGGTCCCTACGAGCAGTACTTC
-	TRBV5-1	-	TRBJ1-1	CASSLRTGNTEAFF	TGCGCCAGCAGCCTCCGGACGGGGAACACTGAAGCTTTCTTT
TRBD1	TRBV6-1	-	TRBJ2-3	CASITGGRTDTQYF	TGTGCCAGCATCACAGGGGGCAGGACAGATACGCAGTATTTT
TRBD1	TRBV5-1	-	TRBJ2-3	CASSPGQGSDTQYF	TGCGCCAGCAGCCCCGGACAGGGATCAGATACGCAGTATTTT
-	TRBV30	-	TRBJ2-5	CAWTALQETQYF	TGTGCCTGGACTGCGCTACAAGAGACCCAGTACTTC
-	TRBV5-1	-	TRBJ2-5	CASSLAWQGNQETQYF	TGCGCCAGCAGCTTGGCTTGGCAGGGGAACCAAGAGACCCAGTACTTC
-	TRBV29-1	-	TRBJ2-7	CSVEWNSYEQYF	TGCAGCGTTGAATGGAATAGCTACGAGCAGTACTTC
-	TRBV11-1	-	TRBJ2-7	CASSSYRVVGYEQYF	TGTGCCAGCAGCTCATACAGGGTCGTAGGCTACGAGCAGTACTTC
-	TRBV12-5	-	TRBJ2-3	CASGLVLGSSSTDTQYF	TGTGCTAGTGGTTTGGTACTGGGGTCCTCTAGCACAGATACGCAGTATTTT
-	TRBV20-1	-	TRBJ2-1	CSARESHEQFF	TGCAGTGCTAGAGAATCCCATGAGCAGTTCTTC
-	TRBV6-5	-	TRBJ1-4	CASSYKGTAEEKLFF	TGTGCCAGCAGTTATAAGGGGACCGCCGAGGAAAAACTGTTTTTT
-	TRBV7-9	once	TRBJ2-2	CASSLDPTGTNGELFF	TGTGCCAGCAGCTTAGATCCCACAGGGACAAATGGGGAGCTGTTTTTT
-	TRBV5-1	-	TRBJ2-3	CASSLEDYTDTQYF	TGCGCCAGCAGCTTGGAGGATTACACAGATACGCAGTATTTT
-	TRBV10-3	-	TRBJ2-7	CAISDPGRLEQYF	TGTGCCATCAGTGACCCGGGCAGGTTAGAGCAGTACTTC
TRBD2	TRBV5-1	-	TRBJ2-7	CASRPGTSGSYEQYF	TGCGCCAGCAGACCCGGAACTAGCGGGAGCTACGAGCAGTACTTC
-	TRBV19	-	TRBJ2-3	CASSEQSDTQYF	TGTGCCAGTAGTGAACAGTCAGATACGCAGTATTTT
TRBD2	TRBV7-2	-	TRBJ2-5	CASSLLSGRVQETQYF	TGTGCCAGCAGCTTACTTAGCGGGAGAGTCCAAGAGACCCAGTACTTC
TRBD2	TRBV5-1	once	TRBJ2-1	CASSSGLAGGNEQFF	TGCGCCAGCAGCTCAGGACTAGCGGGGGGGAATGAGCAGTTCTTC
-	TRBV28	-	TRBJ2-1	CASRIWAFPYNEQFF	TGTGCCAGCAGGATCTGGGCATTCCCCTACAATGAGCAGTTCTTC
-	TRBV5-8	-	TRBJ2-3	CASSLLRLSTDTQYF	TGTGCCAGCAGCTTGCTACGCTTAAGCACAGATACGCAGTATTTT
-	TRBV9	-	TRBJ2-3	CASSVVGQSTDTQYF	TGTGCCAGCAGCGTAGTCGGGCAAAGCACAGATACGCAGTATTTT
-	TRBV5-4	once	TRBJ1-2	CASSGRQALFNGYTF	TGTGCCAGCAGCGGGAGGCAGGCCCTCTTCAATGGCTACACCTTC